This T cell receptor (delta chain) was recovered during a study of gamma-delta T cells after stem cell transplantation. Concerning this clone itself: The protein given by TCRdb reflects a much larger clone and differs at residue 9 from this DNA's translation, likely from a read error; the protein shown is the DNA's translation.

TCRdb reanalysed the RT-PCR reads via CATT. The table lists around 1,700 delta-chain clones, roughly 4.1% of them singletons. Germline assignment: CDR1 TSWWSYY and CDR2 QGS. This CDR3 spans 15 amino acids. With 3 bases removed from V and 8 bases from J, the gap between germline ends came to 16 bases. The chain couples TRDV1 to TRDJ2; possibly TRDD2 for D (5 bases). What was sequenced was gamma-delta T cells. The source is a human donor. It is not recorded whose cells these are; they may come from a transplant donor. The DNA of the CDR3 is TGTGCTCTTGGGGATGACTCTTCCCCCAACGCACAACTCTTCTTT. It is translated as CALGDDSSPNAQLFF.